This record covers a single T cell receptor beta chain. As originally analysed: Using reference gene primer amplification, nucleated cell counts were estimated. Method: immunoSEQ multiplex PCR; TCRdb's copy keeps in-frame clones and lacks some. D and trimming were read from the DNA, whereas the V and J calls and clone size are those reported in that table. Of around 200,000 clones in the sample, around 86% are singletons; the top ten hold approximately 7%. These data originate in a study of blood T cell repertoires in COVID-19. Overall study context: Both acute and convalescent COVID-19 samples were obtained from the United States, Italy and Spain. PBMCs, B-cell-depleted T cells, or T cells provided the cDNA or gDNA that made up the material.

The ends were cut back, 7 bases at V and 3 bases at J, with 19 bases in the middle. The CDR3 contains 15 residues. Germline CDR1 reads SGHDT; CDR2 reads YYEEEE. The chain combines TRBV5-6 with TRBJ1-1; D not certain. This receptor was identified in a man between 35 and 55 years old with acute or convalescent COVID-19. Sequencing used peripheral blood. The CDR3 loop is CASLRIGLQDTEAFF. The CDR3, as DNA: TGTGCCAGCCTGAGAATTGGGTTGCAGGACACTGAAGCTTTCTTT. The full variable domain, in which reference TRBV5-6 and TRBJ1-1 provide the parts outside the CDR3, is DAGVTQSPTHLIKTRGQQVTLRCSPKSGHDTVSWYQQALGQGPQFIFQYYEEEERQRGNFPDRFSGHQFPNYSSELNVNALLLGDSALYLCASLRIGLQDTEAFFGQGTRLTVV.